The rows below give T cell receptor beta chains drawn from one sample of a study of CD8 T cells in ankylosing spondylitis. TCRdb independently ran MiXCR on the 5' RACE reads; one entry per CDR3 protein. The sample lists fewer than 550,000 distinct CDR3 sequences; about 5.2% were seen once. The source material was blood, either unsorted or a sorted T cell fraction (not recorded which). The receptors derive from a male donor with ankylosing spondylitis. Each CDR3 is given with its conserved first and last residue. Fields, in order: CDR3 length, V gene, CDR3 protein.

>17|TRBV6-5
CAISSSGLARGGYEQFF
>14|TRBV9
CASSVSTAVYGYTF
>14|TRBV5-6
CASSRQGISYEQYF
>17|TRBV11-2
CASSLDLGAPANYGYTF
>15|TRBV7-9
CASSPPDRHSYEQYF
>14|TRBV28
CASSFIQDNQPQHF
>15|TRBV7-2
CASRTAGSGGRTQYF
>10|TRBV7-9
CASSPHEQYF
>17|TRBV4-2
CASSQDPTGGRNSPLHF
>15|TRBV20-1
CSARDNTGPNTEAFF
>14|TRBV27
CASSVDRFNEKLFF
>17|TRBV4-2
CASSHYTGPSSSYEQYF
>15|TRBV28
CASSLWGDTNYEQYF
>13|TRBV4-1
CASSPDRVGSYTF
>13|TRBV25-1
CASSGDRGPEAFF
>13|TRBV20-1
CSVRTGGLNEQYF
>14|TRBV7-8
CASSLLAEEETQYF
>17|TRBV9
CASSAGAVRGDFYEQYF
>15|TRBV4-3
CASSQDRGAKNIQYF
>15|TRBV27
CASSLRRGQDNEQFF
>13|TRBV20-1
CSAHFYFQETQYF
>15|TRBV27
CASSSPDRGNEKLFF
>14|TRBV7-2
CASSLFQGYYGYTF
>16|TRBV9
CASSQRRGGSTDTQYF
>13|TRBV7-2
CASSPLANNEQFF
>16|TRBV5-6
CASSLLRDSSYNEQFF
>17|TRBV7-6
CASSLVSRTANTGELFF
>15|TRBV11-2
CASRRPGTGNYGYTF
>11|TRBV6-6
CASGTDNEQYF
>17|TRBV7-9
CASSFSLQRYDGNTQYF
>13|TRBV12-3/TRBV12-4
CASSVGRDYGYTF
>15|TRBV7-9
CASSLSRGGAGEQFF
>16|TRBV7-2
CASSKFPGTATYEQYF
>15|TRBV28
CASSWGAGVYNEQFF
>13|TRBV27
CASSWGGSGEQYF
>14|TRBV4-3
CASSQVGQPGELFF
>14|TRBV5-1
CASSHRTLNTEAFF
>15|TRBV7-3
CASSTINLADNEQFF
>16|TRBV7-9
CASSLGPASGANVLTF
>15|TRBV7-2
CASRTTGLAENEQFF
>17|TRBV5-8
CASSSGLAGSVAETQYF
>14|TRBV7-9
CASSLRQDYETQYF
>13|TRBV6-2/TRBV6-3
CASIRLRGQEAFF
>14|TRBV6-2/TRBV6-3
CASSSRSSYNEQFF
>13|TRBV12-3/TRBV12-4
CASSWNRRNTIYF
>16|TRBV4-2
CASSQPGLAGGYEQYF
>14|TRBV3-1
CASSQEWGNQPQHF
>14|TRBV5-4
CASSGPTGRETQYF
>18|TRBV27
CASSLYHQGGDPYNEQFF
>11|TRBV11-3
CASSQTNEQFF
>15|TRBV18
CASSPGGQGYYGYTF
>10|TRBV30
CAWMTTEAFF
>13|TRBV12-3/TRBV12-4
CASSTETGTVHYF
>18|TRBV28
CASTLNPGTGGEGSEAFF
>15|TRBV20-1
CSARDPGTYNSPLHF
>14|TRBV6-1
CASSEGQITDTQYF
>15|TRBV28
CATKAGGAGTGELFF
>16|TRBV27
CASSFRGDATNEKLFF